This is a list of T cell receptor beta chains from one sample in a study of cytomegalovirus exposure and HLA in healthy donors. TCRdb's copy holds only in-frame clones and misses some; the assay was immunoSEQ multiplex PCR. The sample contains under 200,000 clones, 68% of which appear only once. The sample taken for sequencing was PBMCs. The receptors were gathered from a woman between 35 and 50 years old in good health and CMV-seropositive. Both conserved end residues are part of each CDR3. D genes are given only for firm matches. A row's size may be missing; if present it is once, few, many or a size class.

TRBD1 TRBJ1-5 TRBV6-1 . CASSRDSITNQPQNF TGTGCCAGCAGCCGGGACAGTATTACTAATCAGCCCCAGAATTTT
TRBD1 TRBJ2-7 TRBV6-5 . CASSLIRDRGRYEQYF TGTGCCAGCAGTTTGATCCGGGACAGGGGAAGGTACGAGCAGTACTTC
. TRBJ2-5 TRBV4-1 few CASSQAGVGYQETQYF TGCGCCAGCAGCCAAGCGGGGGTTGGGTACCAAGAGACCCAGTACTTC
. TRBJ2-2 TRBV7-2 . CASSLGGLPGELFF TGTGCCAGCAGCTTAGGAGGTCTCCCCGGGGAGCTGTTTTTT
TRBD2 TRBJ2-1 TRBV5-4 . CASSFRLAGGSNEQFF TGTGCCAGCAGCTTCCGACTAGCGGGGGGGAGCAATGAGCAGTTCTTC
. TRBJ1-1 TRBV7-2 . CASSLEVGPEAFF TGTGCCAGCAGCTTAGAGGTGGGCCCTGAAGCTTTCTTT
TRBD1 TRBJ1-6 TRBV6-6 . CASSTGQPNSPLHF TGTGCCAGCAGTACGGGACAGCCCAATTCACCCCTCCACTTT
TRBD2 TRBJ2-1 TRBV6-5 . CASSSRTSGDLNEQFF TGTGCCAGCAGTTCCCGGACTAGCGGGGATCTCAATGAGCAGTTCTTC
. TRBJ1-5 TRBV7-9 few CASSRGIDNQPQHF TGTGCCAGCAGCCGCGGGATTGATAATCAGCCCCAGCATTTT
. TRBJ2-2 TRBV2 few CASSGQTGELFF TGTGCCAGCAGTGGACAGACCGGGGAGCTGTTTTTT
. TRBJ2-1 TRBV7-9 . CASSLERGAEDNEQFF TGTGCCAGCAGCTTAGAACGGGGGGCGGAGGACAATGAGCAGTTCTTC
. TRBJ2-1 TRBV19 . CASSIGESSYNEQFF TGTGCCAGTAGTATAGGTGAGAGCTCCTACAATGAGCAGTTCTTC
TRBD1 TRBJ2-1 TRBV7-2 few CASSKWTGDNEQFF TGTGCCAGCAGCAAGTGGACAGGGGACAATGAGCAGTTCTTC
TRBD2 TRBJ2-1 TRBV9 few CASSVSSGRAGYNEQFF TGTGCCAGCAGCGTGTCTAGCGGGAGGGCCGGGTACAATGAGCAGTTCTTC
TRBD2 TRBJ2-3 TRBV2 few CASSQAGVTDTQYF TGTGCCAGCAGTCAAGCGGGAGTCACAGATACGCAGTATTTT
TRBD2 TRBJ2-1 TRBV28 . CASSSSGGPYNEQFF TGTGCCAGCAGTTCGTCGGGGGGGCCCTACAATGAGCAGTTCTTC
. TRBJ1-1 TRBV7-2 . CASSLALANTEAFF TGTGCCAGCAGCTTAGCCCTGGCGAACACTGAAGCTTTCTTT
. TRBJ2-1 TRBV18 . CASSPGRVDYNEQFF TGTGCCAGCTCACCCGGCAGGGTGGACTACAATGAGCAGTTCTTC
TRBD1 TRBJ2-1 TRBV18 . CASSPPSTGGSNEQFF TGTGCCAGCTCACCACCCTCGACAGGGGGCTCCAATGAGCAGTTCTTC
. TRBJ1-5 TRBV19 . CASTQERQPQHF TGTGCCAGCACCCAAGAGCGTCAGCCCCAGCATTTT
. TRBJ2-1 TRBV29-1 . CSVVKKSGGEQFF TGCAGCGTTGTGAAAAAGTCTGGCGGTGAGCAGTTCTTC
. TRBJ1-1 TRBV4-3 . CASSQVNTGVAEAFF TGCGCCAGCAGCCAAGTTAATACGGGGGTAGCTGAAGCTTTCTTT
TRBD1 TRBJ1-4 TRBV9 . CASSGGQGSEKLFF TGTGCCAGCAGCGGGGGACAGGGGAGTGAAAAACTGTTTTTT
TRBD1 TRBJ1-2 TRBV7-2 few CASSEQGALNYGYTF TGTGCCAGCAGCGAACAGGGGGCATTGAACTATGGCTACACCTTC
. TRBJ2-5 TRBV20-1 . CSASRKTQYF TGCAGTGCTAGCAGAAAGACCCAGTACTTC
TRBD2 TRBJ2-7 TRBV18 . CASYLTSGSTYEQYF TGTGCCAGCTACCTAACTAGCGGGAGTACTTACGAGCAGTACTTC
TRBD1 TRBJ1-4 TRBV6-1 . CASSDRTGTGINEKLFF TGTGCCAGCAGTGACCGGACCGGGACAGGGATTAATGAAAAACTGTTTTTT